Listed below are T cell receptor beta chains from one sample, sequenced in a study of T cells after yellow fever vaccination. From the 5' RACE reads, TCRdb called clonotypes with MiXCR, one entry per CDR3 protein. The table shows 300,000 to 450,000 distinct CDR3 sequences, with 6.2% occurring only once. The sequencing here drew on PBMCs, taken 5 days after the yellow fever booster vaccination. The origin of the receptors is a man aged 30-40 years who received the YFV17D yellow fever vaccine. Both conserved end residues are part of each CDR3. A D gene is named only where the DNA matches it firmly. Size values are once, few and many counts, or a class for expanded clones, and some rows have none.

CDR3aa	CDR3nt	abundance	d_gene	v_gene	j_gene
CASSQGFEQYF	TGTGCCAGCAGCCAAGGTTTCGAGCAGTACTTC	-	-	TRBV6-5	TRBJ2-7
CASSQGCPREKLFF	TGTGCCAGCAGCCAAGGTTGCCCCAGGGAAAAACTGTTTTTT	many	-	TRBV5-7	TRBJ1-4
CASSYRAQGSSPLHF	TGTGCCAGCAGTTATAGGGCGCAAGGGAGCTCACCCCTCCACTTT	many	-	TRBV6-5	TRBJ1-6
CSVEWEGRGETQYF	TGCAGCGTTGAGTGGGAGGGCCGAGGCGAGACCCAGTACTTC	-	TRBD2	TRBV29-1	TRBJ2-5
CATSDPAASGYNEQFF	TGTGCCACCAGTGACCCCGCGGCTAGCGGCTACAATGAGCAGTTCTTC	-	TRBD2	TRBV24-1	TRBJ2-1
CASSLTGSADTQYF	TGCGCCAGCAGCTTGACGGGGAGTGCAGATACGCAGTATTTT	many	-	TRBV5-1	TRBJ2-3
CASSLVAGISYNEQFF	TGCGCCAGCAGCTTGGTGGCGGGAATCTCCTACAATGAGCAGTTCTTC	-	-	TRBV5-1	TRBJ2-1
CASSFNWESYEQYF	TGTGCCAGCAGCTTCAACTGGGAATCCTACGAGCAGTACTTC	few	-	TRBV7-2	TRBJ2-7
CASSLGIYLAYNEQFF	TGTGCCAGCAGCTTAGGAATTTACTTGGCCTACAATGAGCAGTTCTTC	-	-	TRBV7-2	TRBJ2-1
CASSPVGGGETQYF	TGTGCCAGCAGTCCGGTGGGGGGAGGAGAGACCCAGTACTTC	few	-	TRBV5-4	TRBJ2-5
CSALPGLALHTQYF	TGCAGTGCTCTTCCGGGACTAGCCCTACATACGCAGTATTTT	few	TRBD2	TRBV20-1	TRBJ2-3
CASSVQRNTGELFF	TGCGCCAGCAGCGTTCAGCGGAACACCGGGGAGCTGTTTTTT	many	-	TRBV5-1	TRBJ2-2
CSALNPAHTDTQYF	TGCAGTGCCCTTAACCCTGCCCACACAGATACGCAGTATTTT	many	-	TRBV20-1	TRBJ2-3
CSVEMTRSYNEQFF	TGCAGCGTTGAAATGACTAGATCCTACAATGAGCAGTTCTTC	many	-	TRBV29-1	TRBJ2-1
CASSATTSGYEQYF	TGTGCCAGCAGTGCCACGACTAGCGGCTACGAGCAGTACTTC	few	TRBD2	TRBV9	TRBJ2-7
CASWRGTGMAETQYF	TGCGCCAGCTGGCGCGGGACAGGGATGGCGGAGACCCAGTACTTC	-	TRBD1	TRBV5-1	TRBJ2-5
CASSLANRGNEQYF	TGTGCCAGCAGCTTGGCTAATCGGGGTAACGAGCAGTACTTC	-	-	TRBV5-4	TRBJ2-7
CASSPAGGYYEQYF	TGTGCCAGCAGTCCAGCGGGAGGTTACTACGAGCAGTACTTC	-	TRBD2	TRBV27	TRBJ2-7
CASSEKRTIAYNEQFF	TGTGCCAGTAGTGAAAAGAGAACTATAGCCTACAATGAGCAGTTCTTC	many	-	TRBV19	TRBJ2-1
CASSADRGPGETQYF	TGTGCCAGCAGTGCAGACAGGGGGCCGGGGGAGACCCAGTACTTC	-	TRBD1	TRBV28	TRBJ2-5
CASSTDWRLTISSYNEQFF	TGTGCCAGCAGCACGGACTGGAGGCTAACGATCAGCTCCTACAATGAGCAGTTCTTC	many	-	TRBV11-2	TRBJ2-1
CASSFLGAGYTF	TGTGCCAGCAGTTTTTTGGGAGCTGGCTACACCTTC	few	-	TRBV12-3/TRBV12-4	TRBJ1-2
CSARRPSGRAGEQYF	TGCAGTGCTAGACGCCCTAGCGGGAGGGCAGGGGAGCAGTACTTC	many	TRBD2	TRBV20-1	TRBJ2-7
CATTDSGANVLTF	TGTGCCACAACCGACTCTGGGGCCAACGTCCTGACTTTC	-	-	TRBV10-3	TRBJ2-6
CASSQSGTWPYEQYF	TGCGCCAGCAGCCAGAGCGGGACGTGGCCGTACGAGCAGTACTTC	few	TRBD2	TRBV4-1	TRBJ2-7
CSARDHGPSGGGRGYTF	TGCAGTGCTAGAGATCACGGTCCCTCGGGGGGGGGTAGAGGCTACACCTTC	-	-	TRBV20-1	TRBJ1-2
CASSQGTGVEQYF	TGCGCCAGCAGCCAAGGGACAGGGGTCGAGCAGTACTTC	many	TRBD1	TRBV4-3	TRBJ2-7
CSAPGLAGYSYEQYF	TGCAGTGCCCCAGGACTAGCGGGATACTCCTACGAGCAGTACTTC	-	TRBD2	TRBV20-1	TRBJ2-7
CASSYSPAGERETQYF	TGTGCCAGCAGTTACTCGCCAGCGGGAGAACGGGAGACCCAGTACTTC	-	TRBD2	TRBV6-5	TRBJ2-5
CASSIPGRGEQFF	TGTGCCAGTAGTATTCCGGGGCGGGGTGAGCAGTTCTTC	few	-	TRBV19	TRBJ2-1
CASRNIDSYEQYF	TGTGCCAGCAGGAACATCGACTCCTACGAGCAGTACTTC	-	-	TRBV28	TRBJ2-7
CASSPGGGYEQFF	TGTGCCAGCTCACCAGGTGGGGGCTATGAGCAGTTCTTC	many	-	TRBV18	TRBJ2-1